Presented here are 21 T cell receptor beta chains from one specimen sequenced in a study of CD8+ T cells in alopecia areata. Sequencing templates came from extracted RNA that was reverse transcribed into cDNA. Clones were read by immunoSEQ multiplex PCR, and TCRdb kept only the in-frame ones, dropping some. The data show 69,000 or so clones, under 75% seen once. The sample was CD8+ T cells sorted from blood, taken at week 0. Every receptor here comes from a human donor with alopecia areata.

V is TRBV6-5 and J is TRBJ1-1; 7 bases are a match to TRBD1. Trimming removed 6 bases from V and 4 bases from J; junction bases left unmatched: 11. Per germline, CDR1 MNHEY and CDR2 SVGAGI. The length of the CDR3 is 15 residues. CDR3 nucleotides: TGTGCCAGCAGGTCCGGGACAGCGTGGCCCACTGAAGCTTTCTTT. Its protein product is CASRSGTAWPTEAFF.

The chain uses TRBV7-9 and TRBJ2-2; perhaps TRBD2 as D (7 bases). The V end lost 4 bases, the J end lost 4 bases, and 16 bases lay between the germline ends. The CDR3 sequence is 16 residues long. CDR1 and CDR2 (germline): SEHNR, FQNEAQ (reference sequence). CDR3 bases: TGTGCCAGCAGCTCCGTAGGGGGGGCGATCACCGGGGAGCTGTTTTTT. Translating it yields CASSSVGGAITGELFF.

This sequence joins TRBV7-9 and TRBJ2-7, with D possibly matching TRBD1 (5 bases). CDR1 is SEHNR, CDR2 FQNEAQ, per germline (reference sequence). This CDR3 is 16 amino acids long. Deletions cut 5 bases from V and 5 bases from J, with 22 bases between. The CDR3 reads CASSTTWGAPGDEQYF. CDR3 sequence (DNA): TGTGCCAGCAGCACCACATGGGGCGCCCCGGGCGACGAGCAGTACTTC.

The chain has TRBV7-6 and TRBJ1-6; D is unclear. The CDR3 is 15 residues long. Trimming took off 1 base at V and 6 bases at J, with 10 bases between the two ends. Germline values: CDR1 SGHVS, CDR2 FNYEAQ. CDR3 nucleotide sequence: TGTGCCAGCAGCTTAGAGGCAGAGTCTAATTCACCCCTCCACTTT. Its protein product is CASSLEAESNSPLHF.

This clone occurred a few times. The chain employs TRBV29-1 and TRBJ2-1; TRBD2 matches at 12 bases. The V segment lost 4 bases and the J segment 9 bases; nucleotides outside the gene matches: 7. Germline values: CDR1 SQVTM, CDR2 ANQGSEA. The CDR3 is made up of 14 amino acids. The DNA for the CDR3 is TGCAGCGTTGTACCTAGCGGGGGGGTCTCTGAGCAGTTCTTC. Its protein is CSVVPSGGVSEQFF.

This clone was counted a few times. This sequence joins TRBV4-1 and TRBJ2-1; D gene uncertain. CDR1 is MGHRA and CDR2 is YSYEKL in the germline V gene. V was cut by 0 bases and J by 6 bases, with 12 bases left in between. This CDR3 has 15 amino acids. CDR3 DNA: TGCGCCAGCAGCCAAGATCGGAGCTGGGGCAATGAGCAGTTCTTC. Translated: CASSQDRSWGNEQFF.

This chain uses TRBV27 with TRBJ1-2, with D possibly matching TRBD1 (6 bases). V lost 6 bases and J 2 bases, leaving 10 bases between the germline ends. CDR3 length: 13 amino acids. Germline lookup yields CDR1 MNHEY and CDR2 SMNVEV (reference sequence). CDR3 bases: TGTGCCAGCAGGTTAGGGGGGAACTATGGCTACACCTTC. Translated: CASRLGGNYGYTF.

The V call is TRBV2, the J call TRBJ2-2; TRBD2 matches at 7 bases. J gave up 3 bases and V 7 bases, and 5 bases lay outside the gene matches. This CDR3 is built from 14 residues. Per the germline V gene, CDR1 is SNHLY and CDR2 is FYNNEI. The CDR3 sequence is CASTSGTYTGELFF. In nucleotides, the CDR3 is TGTGCCAGCACGAGCGGGACTTACACCGGGGAGCTGTTTTTT.

V is TRBV19 and J is TRBJ2-1; 9 positions match TRBD2. V trimming: 6 bases; J trimming: 1 base; junction bases outside the gene matches: 7. Per germline, CDR1 LNHDA and CDR2 SQIVND (reference sequence). This CDR3 spans 16 amino acids. This CDR3 reads CASRSSGGSSYNEQFF. The CDR3 region has the DNA TGTGCCAGTAGGAGTAGCGGGGGTTCATCCTACAATGAGCAGTTCTTC.

The V and J genes are TRBV14 and TRBJ1-2; no definite D call. The CDR3 has 14 amino acids. Germline V lookup: CDR1 SGHDN, CDR2 FVKESK. Trimming took off 0 bases at V and 3 bases at J, with 8 bases between the two ends. The CDR3 DNA sequence: TGTGCCAGCAGCCAAGAAATCAGGCACTATGGCTACACCTTC. Translated: CASSQEIRHYGYTF.

This chain links TRBV30 with TRBJ2-2, with D tentatively TRBD2 (5 bases). This CDR3 is 14 amino acids long. Germline V CDR1 and CDR2: GTSNPN, SVGIG (reference sequence). V was shortened by 0 bases and J by 3 bases, with 8 bases between the two germline ends. For the CDR3, the DNA is TGTGCCTGGAGTGTAAGGGAGTACACCGGGGAGCTGTTTTTT. Its protein product is CAWSVREYTGELFF.

The chain uses TRBV4-1 and TRBJ2-5; no firm D call. Per the germline V gene, CDR1 is MGHRA and CDR2 is YSYEKL. The V and J ends lost 2 bases and 3 bases respectively, with 13 bases between them. The CDR3 has 15 amino acids. The CDR3 sequence is CASSQSPVRKETQYF. The CDR3 nucleotides read TGCGCCAGCAGCCAATCCCCCGTTCGGAAAGAGACCCAGTACTTC.

The gene calls are TRBV6-5 and TRBJ2-7; no clear D. Germline CDR1 MNHEY, CDR2 SVGAGI. The CDR3 is 15 amino acids. The V end lost 4 bases, the J end lost 3 bases, and 16 bases lay between the germline ends. CDR3 region: CASSSSPAVSYEQYF. The CDR3 DNA follows: TGTGCCAGCAGTTCCTCCCCGGCAGTGAGCTACGAGCAGTACTTC.

This clone is a singleton in its sample. The chain links TRBV4-3 to TRBJ2-1; D may be TRBD2 (6 bases). Germline CDR1 is LGHNA and CDR2 is YSLEER. The CDR3 sequence is 14 residues long. The ends were cut back, 5 bases at V and 3 bases at J, with 11 bases in the middle. The CDR3 DNA is TGCGCCAGCAGCTCCGGGACTTACTACAATGAGCAGTTCTTC. Protein sequence: CASSSGTYYNEQFF.

This clone was counted a few times. J is TRBJ1-1 and V is TRBV4-1; possible D gene TRBD1, 6 bases. The germline V gene encodes CDR1 MGHRA and CDR2 YSYEKL. There are 15 residues in the CDR3. Trimming took off 1 base at V and 5 bases at J, with 14 bases between the two ends. CDR3 nucleotide sequence: TGCGCCAGCAGCCAAGTTCAGGGGAGGTGGACTGAAGCTTTCTTT. It codes for CASSQVQGRWTEAFF.

CDR3 nucleotide sequence: TGCAGCGTTGAAAAGGGGACATCCTACGAGCAGTACTTC. Amino acid sequence: CSVEKGTSYEQYF. The rearrangement links TRBV29-1 to TRBJ2-7, with D possibly TRBD1 on 6 matching bases. CDR1 and CDR2 from the germline V gene are SQVTM and ANQGSEA. The CDR3 covers 13 residues. V lost 2 bases and J 1 base, leaving 9 bases between the germline ends.

The chain joins TRBV5-4 to TRBJ2-5; D gene ambiguous. Trimming removed 4 bases at V and 3 bases at J, with 19 bases between. CDR3 length equals 16 residues. Germline CDR1 is SGHNT and CDR2 is YYREEE (reference sequence). The chain's CDR3 is CASSLKFLTTEETQYF. The CDR3, as DNA: TGTGCCAGCAGCCTTAAGTTTCTCACAACGGAAGAGACCCAGTACTTC.

This chain uses TRBV30 with TRBJ1-2, with D uncertain. The CDR3 covers 13 residues. V lost 2 bases and J 7 bases, leaving 14 bases between the germline ends. Per the germline V gene, CDR1 is GTSNPN and CDR2 is SVGIG (reference sequence). CDR3 sequence: CAWSPGVGLGYTF. The CDR3 bases are TGTGCCTGGAGTCCCGGAGTCGGACTTGGCTACACCTTC.

This clone showed up just a few times. The gene calls are TRBV29-1 and TRBJ1-5, with 8 bases matching TRBD1. The CDR3 length is 15 residues. Germline V gene sequence: CDR1 SQVTM, CDR2 ANQGSEA. Trimming removed 7 bases from V and 3 bases from J; junction bases left unmatched: 11. CDR3 protein: CSAVIGQGINQPQHF. The CDR3 DNA sequence: TGCAGCGCTGTTATCGGACAGGGCATCAATCAGCCCCAGCATTTT.

This chain connects TRBV10-3 to TRBJ2-1; possible D gene TRBD1, 5 bases. Trimming cost V 1 base and J 2 bases, with 9 bases left between them. CDR1 and CDR2 from the germline V gene are ENHRY and SYGVKD. The CDR3 covers 15 residues. CDR3: CAISEWTLPYNEQFF. In DNA, the CDR3 is TGTGCCATCAGTGAGTGGACACTCCCCTACAATGAGCAGTTCTTC.

The chain has TRBV4-3 and TRBJ2-5; TRBD2 matches at 10 bases. CDR3 length equals 18 residues. Germline V gene sequence: CDR1 LGHNA, CDR2 YSLEER. The V gene end was trimmed by 4 bases and the J gene end by 5 bases; junction bases not matched to a gene: 16. The CDR3 is CASSPRPLAGRNWETQYF. The CDR3 DNA is TGCGCCAGCAGCCCTAGACCACTAGCGGGGAGGAATTGGGAGACCCAGTACTTC.